This TCR beta chain is drawn from a study of shared clonotypes between healthy human individuals. This CDR3 has 15 amino acids. Trimming left V 7 bases short and J 2 bases short, with 12 bases between. Germline V CDR1 and CDR2: MNHEY, SMNVEV (reference sequence). TCRdb's copy holds only in-frame clones and misses some; the assay was immunoSEQ multiplex PCR. The sample contains some 550,000 clones, more than 95% of which appear only once. The TCR comes from a woman aged 25 to 39 in good health. The specimen sequenced was naive CD4+ T cells sorted from blood. Indicated subset: CD45RA+ positively selected. The chain has TRBV27 and TRBJ2-6; TRBD1 might be the D (6 bases). Here the CDR3 DNA reads TGTGCCAGCACCAAAAACAGGGCTGGGGCCAACGTCCTGACTTTC. It yields the protein CASTKNRAGANVLTF.